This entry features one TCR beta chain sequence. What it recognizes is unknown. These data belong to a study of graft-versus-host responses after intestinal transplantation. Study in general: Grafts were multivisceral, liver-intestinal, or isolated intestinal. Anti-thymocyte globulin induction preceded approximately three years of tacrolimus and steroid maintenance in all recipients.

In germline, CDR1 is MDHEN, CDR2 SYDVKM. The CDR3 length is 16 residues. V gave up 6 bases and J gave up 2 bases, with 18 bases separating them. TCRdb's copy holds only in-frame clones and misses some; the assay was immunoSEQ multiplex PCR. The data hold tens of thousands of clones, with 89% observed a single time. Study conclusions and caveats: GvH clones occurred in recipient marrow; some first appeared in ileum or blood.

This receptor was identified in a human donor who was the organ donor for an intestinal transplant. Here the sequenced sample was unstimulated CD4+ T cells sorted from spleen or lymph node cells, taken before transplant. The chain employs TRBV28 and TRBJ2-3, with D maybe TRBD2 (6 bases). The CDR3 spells CASSYLRGTNTDTQYF. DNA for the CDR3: TGTGCCAGCAGCTACCTACGGGGGACCAACACAGATACGCAGTATTTT.